These 10 T cell receptor beta chains originate from one sample sequenced in a study of blood T cell repertoires in COVID-19 (dated by TCRdb to the early 2020s). The receptor library was made with the immunoSEQ multiplex PCR assay. TCRdb mirrors the immuneACCESS table, restricted to in-frame sequences. Some clones are absent from its copies; in checked studies, under half trace to an unresolved V gene, and the reason for the others is unknown. The sample has around 340,000 clones on record, approximately 91% of them singletons. The top ten clonotypes cover approximately 1% of the sample. Material for sequencing was PBMCs or T cells enriched from blood (not recorded which). Source of these receptors: a woman aged 25-40 years who had been exposed to COVID-19.

This clone was observed a single time. V usage is TRBV7-9 and J usage is TRBJ1-5; D might be TRBD1 (6 bases). Germline V lookup: CDR1 SEHNR, CDR2 FQNEAQ (reference sequence). V lost 5 bases, J lost 2 bases, and 22 bases lay in between. This CDR3 contains 18 residues. This CDR3 reads CASSPIMGDRFGNQPQHF. As DNA, the CDR3 is TGTGCCAGCAGCCCGATTATGGGTGACAGGTTCGGCAATCAGCCCCAGCATTTT.

The chain joins TRBV15 to TRBJ2-1; D gene ambiguous. V gave up 6 bases and J gave up 4 bases, with 4 bases separating them. Germline values: CDR1 LNHNV, CDR2 YYDKDF (reference sequence). The CDR3 has 11 amino acids. CDR3 bases: TGTGCCACCAGGGCTTACAATGAGCAGTTCTTC. It is translated as CATRAYNEQFF. The full variable domain, with the rest looked up from reference TRBV15 and TRBJ2-1, is DAMVIQNPRYQVTQFGKPVTLSCSQTLNHNVMYWYQQKSSQAPKLLFHYYDKDFNNEADTPDNFQSRRPNTSFCFLDIRSPGLGDTAMYLCATRAYNEQFFGPGTRLTVL.

The V and J genes are TRBV14 and TRBJ1-4; D perhaps matches TRBD1 (6 bases). Trimming cost V 1 base and J 3 bases, with 9 bases left between them. This CDR3 is built from 15 residues. Germline V CDR1 and CDR2: SGHDN, FVKESK. The CDR3 DNA is TGTGCCAGCAGCCAAGGGGACACCCCTAATGAAAAACTGTTTTTT. Translating gives CASSQGDTPNEKLFF.

This clone has more than one count but fewer than ten. This sequence joins TRBV2 and TRBJ2-3; D gene unclear. This CDR3 contains 15 residues. Germline lookup yields CDR1 SNHLY and CDR2 FYNNEI. V lost 3 bases, J lost 2 bases, and 12 bases lay in between. The chain's CDR3 is CASSDVALSTDTQYF. Here the CDR3 DNA reads TGTGCCAGCAGTGATGTAGCCCTATCCACAGATACGCAGTATTTT.

The rearrangement links TRBV5-8 to TRBJ2-2; a weak D match, TRBD2 (7 bases). V was cut by 1 base and J by 0 bases, with 13 bases left in between. This CDR3 is 17 amino acids long. CDR1 is SGHTS, CDR2 YDEGEE, per germline. CDR3 coding DNA: TGTGCCAGCAGCTTGAGGGGGGGGACAACGAACACCGGGGAGCTGTTTTTT. This gives the protein CASSLRGGTTNTGELFF. Full variable domain (remainder filled in from reference TRBV5-8 and TRBJ2-2): EAGVTQSPTHLIKTRGQQATLRCSPISGHTSVYWYQQALGLGLQFLLWYDEGEERNRGNFPPRFSGRQFPNYSSELNVNALELEDSALYLCASSLRGGTTNTGELFFGEGSRLTVL.

The rearrangement links TRBV24-1 to TRBJ2-5; 9 nucleotides align to TRBD2. V was clipped by 0 bases and J by 5 bases; unmatched bases: 6. Germline V gene lookup returns CDR1 KGHDR and CDR2 SFDVKD. This CDR3 is built from 16 residues. The CDR3 DNA reads as TGTGCCACCAGTGATTTGCCTAGCGGGAAGGGGGAGACCCAGTACTTC. Translated, it gives CATSDLPSGKGETQYF.

The V gene is TRBV7-9, the J gene TRBJ2-3; a weak D match, TRBD1 (6 bases). The CDR3 sequence is 13 residues long. Trimming took 2 bases from V and 3 from J, leaving 6 bases between them. CDR1 and CDR2 from the germline V gene are SEHNR and FQNEAQ (reference sequence). The CDR3 DNA reads as TGTGCCAGCAGCTTACAGGGGACAGATACGCAGTATTTT. This codes for CASSLQGTDTQYF.

V and J are TRBV13 and TRBJ2-2, with unresolved D. This CDR3 is 16 amino acids long. The V and J ends lost 5 bases and 2 bases respectively, with 15 bases between them. CDR1 is PRHDT, CDR2 FYEKMQ, per germline (reference sequence). The CDR3 DNA is TGTGCCAGCAGCCGACTGGATATGAAAAACACCGGGGAGCTGTTTTTT. This codes for CASSRLDMKNTGELFF.

The CDR3, as DNA: TGTGCCAGCAGTGCCCTCGGACAGGGGCCCTACAATGAGCAGTTCTTC. Translating it yields CASSALGQGPYNEQFF. This chain connects TRBV6-1 to TRBJ2-1, with 9 bases matching TRBD1. CDR3 length: 16 amino acids. The germline gives CDR1 MNHNS, CDR2 SASEGT. The V gene end was trimmed by 4 bases and the J gene end by 2 bases; junction bases not matched to a gene: 6.

The chain couples TRBV19 to TRBJ2-3; TRBD1 is a possible D gene (6 bases). Between the trimmed V and J ends, which lost 4 bases and 6 bases, there was a span of 11 bases. The CDR3 extends over 13 amino acids. Germline loops: CDR1 LNHDA, CDR2 SQIVND (reference sequence). CDR3 sequence (DNA): TGTGCCAGTAGTACGCAGGGGCGCGATACGCAGTATTTT. It encodes CASSTQGRDTQYF. Complete variable domain (other parts from reference TRBV19 and TRBJ2-3): DGGITQSPKYLFRKEGQNVTLSCEQNLNHDAMYWYRQDPGQGLRLIYYSQIVNDFQKGDIAEGYSVSREKKESFPLTVTSAQKNPTAFYLCASSTQGRDTQYFGPGTRLTVL.